These 32 T cell receptor beta chains originate from one sample sequenced in a study of control samples from healthy donors and cancer patients. Libraries were prepared by immunoSEQ multiplex PCR; TCRdb keeps only in-frame clonotypes and omits some of them. The sample shows roughly 150,000 clones, just over 85% of them seen only once. The specimen was blood. The receptor source for this set is a man aged 18 to 29 in good health.

The chain has TRBV5-1 and TRBJ1-2; D is uncertain. The CDR3 runs 11 residues. Trimming took 4 bases from V and 5 from J, leaving 6 bases between them. In germline, CDR1 is SGHRS, CDR2 YFSETQ. DNA for the CDR3: TGCGCCAGCAGCGCGGGGTATGGCTACACCTTC. This codes for CASSAGYGYTF.

The V call is TRBV2, the J call TRBJ1-6; TRBD1 matches at 10 bases. This CDR3 is 14 amino acids long. V gave up 5 bases and J gave up 10 bases; unmatched junction bases: 5. The germline V gene encodes CDR1 SNHLY and CDR2 FYNNEI. The CDR3 is CASSPGQGRSPLHF. CDR3 nucleotide sequence: TGTGCCAGCAGTCCGGGACAGGGGCGATCACCCCTCCACTTT.

This clone was counted only a few times. The chain combines TRBV24-1 with TRBJ2-1; 14 positions match TRBD2. The V and J ends lost 0 bases and 7 bases, in that order; junction bases with no gene match: 1. This CDR3 comprises 16 residues. The V gene's germline CDR1 is KGHDR and CDR2 SFDVKD. The CDR3 region has the DNA TGTGCCACCAGTGATTTGGGACTAGCGGGGGGTAATGAGCAGTTCTTC. It encodes CATSDLGLAGGNEQFF.

In its sample, this clone was seen many times. This chain uses TRBV7-2 with TRBJ2-1; no clear D. V lost 1 base and J 1 base, leaving 2 bases between the germline ends. Germline CDR1 reads SGHTA; CDR2 reads FQGNSA. CDR3 length equals 13 residues. The CDR3 sequence is CASSLDSYNEQFF. The DNA for the CDR3 is TGTGCCAGCAGCTTAGATTCCTACAATGAGCAGTTCTTC.

V is TRBV2 and J is TRBJ2-1; TRBD2 matches 7 bases. The CDR3 has 14 amino acids. Trimming removed 11 bases from V and 8 bases from J; junction bases left unmatched: 15. Germline assignment: CDR1 SNHLY and CDR2 FYNNEI. The chain's CDR3 is CAGALAHSSDEQFF. CDR3 DNA sequence: TGTGCCGGGGCACTAGCGCATTCCTCGGATGAGCAGTTCTTC.

The chain employs TRBV2 and TRBJ2-7; D unclear. The CDR3 is made up of 14 amino acids. Deletions cut 2 bases from V and 0 bases from J, with 8 bases between. Looked up from germline, CDR1 is SNHLY and CDR2 is FYNNEI. CDR3 residues: CASSERLISYEQYF. CDR3 nucleotides: TGTGCCAGCAGTGAAAGGCTGATCTCCTACGAGCAGTACTTC.

V and J are TRBV7-8 and TRBJ2-2, with unresolved D. The CDR3 runs 14 residues. V was cut by 5 bases and J by 5 bases, with 12 bases left in between. In germline, CDR1 is SGHVS, CDR2 FQNEAQ. The CDR3 DNA reads as TGTGCCAGCAGCGCCCAAGGAAGTACCGGGGAGCTGTTTTTT. It is translated as CASSAQGSTGELFF.

Remarks on this clone: This specimen includes other DNA sequences encoding the same CDR3. The chain joins TRBV7-9 to TRBJ1-1; no firm D call. Trimming pared 1 base from V and 8 bases from J, leaving 5 bases between. Germline CDR1 SEHNR, CDR2 FQNEAQ (reference sequence). The CDR3 sequence is 11 residues long. CDR3 loop: CASSLVSEAFF. The CDR3 bases are TGTGCCAGCAGCTTAGTTTCCGAAGCTTTCTTT.

The chain joins TRBV28 to TRBJ1-5, with a tentative D call TRBD1 (5 bases). The CDR3 length is 14 residues. CDR1 MDHEN and CDR2 SYDVKM come from the germline V gene. Between the trimmed V and J ends, which lost 4 bases and 4 bases, there was a span of 11 bases. The CDR3 sequence: CASSSLQENQPQHF. The CDR3 DNA is TGTGCCAGCAGTTCCCTACAGGAGAATCAGCCCCAGCATTTT.

The rearrangement joins TRBV5-1 to TRBJ1-1, with a tentative D call TRBD1 (5 bases). Germline values: CDR1 SGHRS, CDR2 YFSETQ. This CDR3 contains 15 residues. V was shortened by 7 bases and J by 1 base, with 17 bases between the two germline ends. DNA for the CDR3: TGCGCCAGCCTTGGGGGAACGTATGCGAACACTGAAGCTTTCTTT. This translates into CASLGGTYANTEAFF.

Regarding this clone: An end of the junction does not agree with germline; a read error may underlie this. The chain combines TRBV7-7 with TRBJ2-1, with D unresolved. The CDR3 covers 16 residues. Looked up from germline, CDR1 is SSHAT and CDR2 is FNYEAQ (reference sequence). CDR3 in amino acids: CASSLVGFSSYNEQFF. The DNA of the CDR3 is TGTGCTAGCAGCTTAGTGGGTTTCAGCTCCTACAATGAGCAGTTCTTC. Full variable domain (missing parts from reference TRBV7-7 and TRBJ2-1): GAGVSQSPRYKVTKRGQDVTLRCDPISSHATLYWYQQALGQGPEFLTYFNYEAQPDKSGLPSDRFSAERPEGSISTLTIQRTEQRDSAMYRCASSLVGFSSYNEQFFGPGTRLTVL.

This chain links TRBV7-3 with TRBJ1-6; D unclear. The CDR3 runs 17 residues. The V gene lost 2 bases and the J gene lost 0 bases, with 11 bases spanning the gap. Germline V gene lookup returns CDR1 SGHTA and CDR2 FQGTGA. CDR3 protein: CASSLRGTGSYNSPLHF. CDR3 nucleotide sequence: TGTGCCAGCAGCTTACGGGGTACCGGCTCCTATAATTCACCCCTCCACTTT.

The chain couples TRBV7-2 to TRBJ2-7, with D possibly TRBD1 on 6 matching bases. The germline V gene encodes CDR1 SGHTA and CDR2 FQGNSA. The CDR3 extends over 13 amino acids. Trimming removed 2 bases from V and 6 bases from J, with 11 bases in between. The CDR3 nucleotides are TGTGCCAGCAGCTTAAACAGAGGGGGCGAGCAGTACTTC. It specifies CASSLNRGGEQYF.

V gene TRBV15 combines with J gene TRBJ1-5; 9 bases agree with TRBD1. Germline assignment: CDR1 LNHNV and CDR2 YYDKDF (reference sequence). The CDR3 is made up of 15 amino acids. V lost 3 bases to trimming and J lost 5 bases; unmatched junction nucleotides: 5. CDR3: CATSRDRGGYQPQHF. The DNA of the CDR3 is TGTGCCACCAGCAGGGACAGGGGAGGGTATCAGCCCCAGCATTTT.

This clone occurred once. This chain joins TRBV11-3 and TRBJ2-7; D is unresolved. CDR3 length: 12 amino acids. V was pared by 6 bases and J by 6 bases, with 12 bases between. From germline, CDR1 is SGHNT and CDR2 YENEEA. CDR3 amino acids: CASSPPGGEQYF. CDR3 nucleotide sequence: TGTGCCAGCAGTCCACCAGGTGGCGAGCAGTACTTC.

The gene calls are TRBV2 and TRBJ2-3; D is unclear. CDR1 is SNHLY, CDR2 FYNNEI, per germline. There are 11 residues in the CDR3. Deletions cut 9 bases from V and 5 bases from J, with 9 bases between. Here the CDR3 DNA reads TGTGCCAGTAGGCTAGAAGATACGCAGTATTTT. Translating it yields CASRLEDTQYF.

The V gene is TRBV9, the J gene TRBJ2-5, with D tentatively TRBD1 (6 bases). CDR3 length: 15 residues. V was shortened by 1 base and J by 5 bases, with 15 bases between the two germline ends. The V gene's germline CDR1 is SGDLS and CDR2 YYNGEE. CDR3 DNA sequence: TGTGCCAGCAGCGTATCGCAAACAGGGATGGAGACCCAGTACTTC. Protein product: CASSVSQTGMETQYF.

The chain has TRBV6-6 and TRBJ1-2, with D perhaps TRBD1 (5 bases). V shed 7 bases and J shed 7 bases, with 16 bases lying between them. This CDR3 comprises 13 residues. The V gene's germline CDR1 is MNHNY and CDR2 SVGAGI (reference sequence). CDR3 nucleotide sequence: TGTGCCAGCACCGCCGGGACTGCCCTTGGCTACACCTTC. Amino acids: CASTAGTALGYTF.

The chain links TRBV27 to TRBJ2-5, with a possible D match to TRBD1 (7 bases). Per the germline V gene, CDR1 is MNHEY and CDR2 is SMNVEV (reference sequence). The V end lost 5 bases, the J end lost 9 bases, and 19 bases lay between the germline ends. The CDR3 has 14 residues. The CDR3 protein is CASSPWTGSGAQYF. CDR3 DNA sequence: TGTGCCAGCAGTCCGTGGACAGGTTCGGGGGCCCAGTACTTC.

V gene TRBV13 combines with J gene TRBJ2-7, with 8 bases aligning to TRBD2. From germline, CDR1 is PRHDT and CDR2 FYEKMQ (reference sequence). V dropped 5 bases and J dropped 5; count of bases not matched to a gene: 8. This CDR3 has 14 amino acids. The CDR3 region has the DNA TGTGCCAGCAGCCTGGGACTAGATATCGACGAGCAGTACTTC. Its translation: CASSLGLDIDEQYF.

CDR3 amino acids: CASSPRGSGGAMETQYF. The CDR3 DNA sequence: TGTGCCAGCAGCCCGAGGGGTAGCGGGGGGGCAATGGAGACCCAGTACTTC. V gene TRBV27 combines with J gene TRBJ2-5; TRBD2 matches 11 bases. The CDR3 contains 17 residues. CDR1 and CDR2 from the germline V gene are MNHEY and SMNVEV (reference sequence). Trimming cost V 6 bases and J 5 bases; bases outside gene matches: 14.

V and J are TRBV5-1 and TRBJ2-7, with 7 nucleotides matching TRBD2. Trimming removed 4 bases from V and 2 bases from J; junction bases left unmatched: 6. Germline CDR1 SGHRS, CDR2 YFSETQ. The CDR3 sequence is 14 residues long. CDR3 bases: TGCGCCAGCAGCCCAGGGAGCGGGACCTACGAGCAGTACTTC. Translated, it gives CASSPGSGTYEQYF.

This rearrangement joins TRBV5-4 to TRBJ1-1; 8 nucleotides line up with TRBD1. CDR1 is SGHNT, CDR2 YYREEE, per germline (reference sequence). The CDR3 runs to 15 residues. Trimming removed 4 bases from V and 5 bases from J; junction bases left unmatched: 10. The CDR3 DNA reads TGTGCCAGCAGCCCCGGACAGGGTGAGTTTACTGAAGCTTTCTTT. It yields the protein CASSPGQGEFTEAFF. Based on the CDR3 plus reference TRBV5-4 and TRBJ1-1, the full variable domain is ETGVTQSPTHLIKTRGQQVTLRCSSQSGHNTVSWYQQALGQGPQFIFQYYREEENGRGNFPPRFSGLQFPNYSSELNVNALELDDSALYLCASSPGQGEFTEAFFGQGTRLTVV.

The J gene is TRBJ2-1, the V gene TRBV5-7; no clear D gene. TRBV5-7 is identified as an open reading frame with a role that is uncertain. The V end lost 2 bases, the J end lost 14 bases, and 11 bases lay between the germline ends. The CDR3 length is 11 residues. CDR3 bases: TGTGCCAGCAGCTTCCGGCGCGGTGAGTTCTTC. Translated, it gives CASSFRRGEFF.

The J gene is TRBJ2-3, the V gene TRBV19; 8 nucleotides agree with TRBD2. This CDR3 region has 14 residues. J lost 2 bases, V lost 7 bases, and 5 bases had no gene match. Germline-derived CDR1 and CDR2 are LNHDA and SQIVND (reference sequence). Here the CDR3 DNA reads TGTGCCAGTACCCCACTAGCGGACACAGATACGCAGTATTTT. This encodes CASTPLADTDTQYF.

The chain couples TRBV5-4 to TRBJ2-2; a possible D gene is TRBD1 (6 bases). The CDR3 contains 12 residues. The V gene lost 5 bases and the J gene lost 8 bases, with 10 bases spanning the gap. From germline, CDR1 is SGHNT and CDR2 YYREEE (reference sequence). CDR3 residues: CASSFDRGELFF. The CDR3 nucleotides read TGTGCCAGCAGTTTTGACAGGGGGGAGCTGTTTTTT.

This clone was picked up a small number of times. This chain connects TRBV5-4 to TRBJ1-3; D not certain. Germline V gene sequence: CDR1 SGHNT, CDR2 YYREEE (reference sequence). Trimming took off 0 bases at V and 2 bases at J, with 12 bases between the two ends. This CDR3 has 16 amino acids. CDR3 in amino acids: CASSLVGGGTGNTIYF. The CDR3 DNA follows: TGTGCCAGCAGCTTGGTCGGCGGAGGGACTGGAAACACCATATATTTT.

This clone was counted only a few times. The chain links TRBV6-5 to TRBJ1-4; D is ambiguous. The CDR3 contains 14 residues. With 0 bases removed from V and 4 bases from J, the gap between germline ends came to 6 bases. Germline-derived CDR1 and CDR2 are MNHEY and SVGAGI. CDR3 DNA: TGTGCCAGCAGTTACTCGCCAGATAATGAAAAACTGTTTTTT. It encodes CASSYSPDNEKLFF.

The chain couples TRBV6-5 to TRBJ2-5; tentative D call: TRBD2 (6 bases). The CDR3 covers 12 residues. The germline V gene has CDR1 MNHEY and CDR2 SVGAGI. V was pared by 4 bases and J by 5 bases, with 8 bases between. In DNA, the CDR3 is TGTGCCAGCAGTTCGGGGGATGAGACCCAGTACTTC. Amino acid sequence: CASSSGDETQYF.

The chain carries TRBV6-5 and TRBJ1-3; D remains unclear. Germline V CDR1 and CDR2: MNHEY, SVGAGI. CDR3 length equals 14 residues. Trimming pared 5 bases from V and 1 base from J, leaving 9 bases between. The CDR3 region has the DNA TGTGCCAGCAGTCCACGGTTGTCTGGAAACACCATATATTTT. This codes for CASSPRLSGNTIYF.

The J gene is TRBJ1-4, the V gene TRBV15; unclear D gene. The CDR3 has 15 residues. V shed 9 bases and J shed 6 bases, with 20 bases lying between them. Germline CDR1 LNHNV, CDR2 YYDKDF (reference sequence). The CDR3 protein is CATQRWRADYEKLFF. In nucleotides, the CDR3 is TGTGCCACTCAAAGGTGGAGGGCTGATTATGAAAAACTGTTTTTT.

V is TRBV24-1 and J is TRBJ2-1; 11 nucleotides match TRBD1. Germline lookup yields CDR1 KGHDR and CDR2 SFDVKD. Trimming cost V 4 bases and J 8 bases; bases outside gene matches: 9. CDR3 length equals 16 residues. CDR3 region: CATSEPGTGGSDEQFF. CDR3 DNA: TGTGCCACCAGTGAGCCCGGGACAGGGGGTTCGGATGAGCAGTTCTTC.